Shown below are 24 T cell receptor beta chains from a single sample sequenced in a study of glioma-infiltrating T cells. The iRepertoire nested amplicon-rescue multiplex PCR amplified TCR alpha and beta CDR3s from RNA. From the multiplex PCR reads, TCRdb called clonotypes with MiXCR, one entry per CDR3 protein. The data hold about 99,000 distinct CDR3 sequences, with about 30% observed a single time. Sequences were obtained from glioma tissue, nonneoplastic brain tissue, or PBMCs (not recorded which). The receptors were sampled from a human donor with low-grade glioma or glioblastoma, undergoing nonglioma brain surgery, or in good health (not recorded which).

For this clonotype: Just one base apart from a much larger clone, this may be a read error. The chain couples TRBV7-9 to TRBJ2-5, with a weak D call TRBD2 (6 bases). Per the germline V gene, CDR1 is SEHNR and CDR2 is FQNEAQ (reference sequence). CDR3 length: 12 amino acids. Trimming shortened V by 3 bases and J by 9 bases, and 11 bases separated the two germline ends. DNA for the CDR3: TGTGCCAGCAGCTTTTTAGGGGAGGCCCAGTACTTC. Translating gives CASSFLGEAQYF.

V usage is TRBV29-1 and J usage is TRBJ1-2; perhaps TRBD1 as D (5 bases). CDR1 is SQVTM and CDR2 is ANQGSEA in the germline V gene. Trimming cost V 4 bases and J 8 bases, with 11 bases left between them. The CDR3 length is 11 residues. The CDR3 DNA is TGCAGCGTTGGCAGGGCGGGGGGCTACACCTTC. It encodes CSVGRAGGYTF.

This clonotype was seen at least ten times. The chain couples TRBV27 to TRBJ1-1, with a possible D match to TRBD1 (6 bases). The germline gives CDR1 MNHEY, CDR2 SMNVEV (reference sequence). There are 16 residues in the CDR3. Trimming cost V 8 bases and J 3 bases, with 22 bases left between them. The CDR3 DNA reads TGTGCCAGCTGTTCCGGACAGCTGGCTGGTGACACTGAAGCTTTCTTT. Translating it yields CASCSGQLAGDTEAFF.

Ten or more counts support this clonotype. The gene calls are TRBV11-3 and TRBJ1-1; D gene uncertain. V gave up 8 bases and J gave up 0 bases, with 10 bases separating them. The germline V gene encodes CDR1 SGHNT and CDR2 YENEEA. The CDR3 covers 13 residues. The CDR3 DNA is TGTGCCAGCGAAGCCTATTTGAACACTGAAGCTTTCTTT. Translated: CASEAYLNTEAFF.

The table lists this clonotype with many counts. J is TRBJ1-5 and V is TRBV28, with D hard to call. Germline lookup yields CDR1 MDHEN and CDR2 SYDVKM. The V end lost 5 bases, the J end lost 7 bases, and 12 bases lay between the germline ends. CDR3 length equals 13 residues. The DNA for the CDR3 is TGTGCCAGCAGTCAAACGCAGTACCAGCCCCAGCATTTT. It translates to CASSQTQYQPQHF.

This clonotype was seen a handful of times. The CDR3 region is CASSLAEGYTF. DNA for the CDR3: TGTGCCAGCAGCTTAGCAGAAGGCTACACCTTC. J is TRBJ1-2 and V is TRBV7-2; D is ambiguous. The CDR3 sequence is 11 residues long. The germline V gene has CDR1 SGHTA and CDR2 FQGNSA. Deletions cut 0 bases from V and 8 bases from J, with 4 bases between. Full variable domain (remainder filled in from reference TRBV7-2 and TRBJ1-2): GAGVSQSPSNKVTEKGKDVELRCDPISGHTALYWYRQSLGQGLEFLIYFQGNSAPDKSGLPSDRFSAERTGGSVSTLTIQRTQQEDSAVYLCASSLAEGYTFGSGTRLTVV.

V is TRBV5-1 and J is TRBJ2-7; D might be TRBD2 (6 bases). V was shortened by 3 bases and J by 0 bases, with 13 bases between the two germline ends. The germline V gene encodes CDR1 SGHRS and CDR2 YFSETQ. CDR3 length: 15 residues. DNA for the CDR3: TGCGCCAGCAGCTCCCCGCGGGGTAGCTCCTACGAGCAGTACTTC. Translating gives CASSSPRGSSYEQYF.

This chain uses TRBV7-9 with TRBJ2-3; possibly TRBD1 or TRBD2 for D (6 bases each). This CDR3 region has 17 residues. CDR1 SEHNR and CDR2 FQNEAQ come from the germline V gene (reference sequence). Trimming removed 0 bases at V and 9 bases at J, with 22 bases between. CDR3 in DNA: TGTGCCAGCAGCTTAGCGGTCGGGGGCCGTGTATTCCGAACGCAGTATTTT. It codes for CASSLAVGGRVFRTQYF.

This clonotype showed up just a few times. The chain recombines TRBV7-9 with TRBJ2-3; D is possibly TRBD1 (5 bases). Germline loops: CDR1 SEHNR, CDR2 FQNEAQ (reference sequence). The germline V and J ends were trimmed by 5 bases and 3 bases, with 27 bases remaining between them. This CDR3 comprises 19 residues. CDR3 loop: CASSPGSYRKTERTDTQYF. CDR3 coding DNA: TGTGCCAGCAGCCCTGGCTCCTATAGAAAGACAGAGAGAACAGATACGCAGTATTTT.

Note on this clonotype: This CDR3 fails to terminate in the conserved phenylalanine or tryptophan, so it likely reflects a read error. The V and J genes are TRBV27 and TRBJ2-6; tentatively, D is TRBD1 or TRBD2 (5 bases each). CDR3 size: 13 residues. Germline loops: CDR1 MNHEY, CDR2 SMNVEV (reference sequence). Trimming pared 7 bases from V and 7 bases from J, leaving 11 bases between. The CDR3: CASKMGDANVLTS. As DNA, the CDR3 is TGTGCCAGCAAAATGGGGGACGCCAACGTCCTGACTTCC.

The rearrangement uses TRBV5-1 and TRBJ2-3, with no clear D. Germline lookup yields CDR1 SGHRS and CDR2 YFSETQ. The ends were cut back, 4 bases at V and 7 bases at J, with 10 bases in the middle. The CDR3 extends over 12 amino acids. The CDR3 DNA sequence: TGCGCCAGCAGCCTCGTTTCCAATACGCAGTATTTT. Amino acid sequence: CASSLVSNTQYF.

This chain uses TRBV28 with TRBJ2-7, with TRBD1 identical over 7 bases. CDR3 size: 15 residues. CDR1 is MDHEN and CDR2 is SYDVKM in the germline V gene. The DNA of the CDR3 is TGTGTTAGCAGTTTCTCAGGGGGATTGAATTACGAGCAGTACTTC. This sequence encodes CVSSFSGGLNYEQYF.

A note on this clonotype: An end of the junction does not agree with germline; a read error may underlie this. The CDR3, as DNA: TGTGCCAGCAGCTTAGAGGCCGAGGCCAACGCCCTGACTTTC. Protein product: CASSLEAEANALTF. This chain connects TRBV11-1 to TRBJ2-6; D gene ambiguous. CDR3 length: 14 amino acids. Per the germline V gene, CDR1 is SGHAT and CDR2 is FQDESV (reference sequence).

In its sample, this clonotype was seen many times. The chain combines TRBV7-2 with TRBJ2-1; 8 bases line up with TRBD1. The CDR3 is 15 residues long. Trimming took 4 bases from V and 0 from J; bases not matched to a gene: 2. Germline V CDR1 and CDR2: SGHTA, FQGNSA. CDR3 amino acids: CASSSGGSSYNEQFF. CDR3 sequence (DNA): TGTGCCAGCAGCTCAGGGGGCAGCTCCTACAATGAGCAGTTCTTC.

Comments on this clonotype: The junction does not match germline at one end; this may be a read error. The chain recombines TRBV4-2 with TRBJ2-5; the D gene could be TRBD1 or TRBD2 (6 bases each). Germline values: CDR1 LGHNA, CDR2 YNFKEQ. The CDR3 contains 17 residues. This CDR3 reads CASSQVWARGGRETKYF. The CDR3 nucleotides are TGTGCCAGCAGCCAAGTTTGGGCTAGAGGGGGACGGGAGACCAAGTACTTC.

This clonotype came up once. V and J are TRBV5-1 and TRBJ2-1, with 9 bases identical to TRBD1. The CDR3 has 16 residues. The V gene end was trimmed by 4 bases and the J gene end by 7 bases; junction bases not matched to a gene: 12. Germline V CDR1 and CDR2: SGHRS, YFSETQ. As DNA, the CDR3 is TGCGCCAGCAGCCCCGATCCGGGACAGGGTCAGAATGAGCAGTTCTTC. Its translation is CASSPDPGQGQNEQFF.

The chain carries TRBV5-1 and TRBJ1-2, with D hard to call. The CDR3 contains 12 residues. Germline CDR1 reads SGHRS; CDR2 reads YFSETQ. Trimming left V 5 bases short and J 4 bases short, with 9 bases between. The DNA for the CDR3 is TGCGCCAGCAGAACCTCCCGCTATGGCTACACCTTC. Its translation is CASRTSRYGYTF.

Many counts were recorded for this clonotype. The CDR3 bases are TGCAGTGCCCCTCAACAGGGGCTGAGCTACACCTTC. Protein: CSAPQQGLSYTF. The V and J genes are TRBV20-1 and TRBJ1-2; 7 bases fit TRBD1. Germline V gene sequence: CDR1 DFQATT, CDR2 SNEGSKA (reference sequence). V lost 6 bases, J lost 9 bases, and 10 bases stayed unmatched. The CDR3 has 12 residues.

Regarding this clonotype: A much bigger clone sits one base away, suggesting this may be a read error. The chain uses TRBV7-9 and TRBJ2-7; tentative D call: TRBD1 (5 bases). The CDR3 totals 14 residues. Germline V gene data show CDR1 as SEHNR and CDR2 as FQNEAQ (reference sequence). Here the CDR3 DNA reads TGTGCCAGAAGCTCCTCAGGGTTGTCCTACGAGCAGTACTTC. This sequence encodes CARSSSGLSYEQYF.

CDR3 protein: CASSQSGEFDSTF. In nucleotides, the CDR3 is TGTGCCAGCAGCCAAAGTGGGGAATTCGACAGCACCTTC. The chain has TRBV3-1 and TRBJ1-2; D may be TRBD1 (5 bases). With 2 bases removed from V and 13 bases from J, the gap between germline ends came to 17 bases. This CDR3 region has 13 residues. CDR1 and CDR2 from the germline V gene are LGHDT and YNNKEL (reference sequence).

This clonotype was seen at least ten times. The chain couples TRBV6-1 to TRBJ1-3; D possibly corresponds to TRBD1 (6 bases). This CDR3 is 16 amino acids long. The V end lost 6 bases, the J end lost 0 bases, and 15 bases lay between the germline ends. Germline loops: CDR1 MNHNS, CDR2 SASEGT. CDR3: CASRPDRYNSGNTIYF. The CDR3 DNA follows: TGTGCCAGCAGACCGGACAGATACAACTCTGGAAACACCATATATTTT.

V is TRBV19 and J is TRBJ1-5; no definite D call. The CDR3 runs 13 residues. The V gene lost 3 bases and the J gene lost 9 bases, with 12 bases spanning the gap. In germline, CDR1 is LNHDA, CDR2 SQIVND (reference sequence). This CDR3 is CASSMEGAGPQHF. The CDR3 DNA reads TGTGCCAGTAGTATGGAGGGCGCAGGGCCCCAGCATTTT.

This clonotype was recorded at least ten times. The rearrangement joins TRBV6-1 to TRBJ2-5, with D possibly being TRBD1 (6 bases). This CDR3 has 14 amino acids. V lost 8 bases, J lost 2 bases, and 15 bases lay in between. The V gene's germline CDR1 is MNHNS and CDR2 SASEGT. CDR3 in amino acids: CASGGQPVQETQYF. DNA for the CDR3: TGTGCCAGCGGAGGACAGCCAGTTCAAGAGACCCAGTACTTC.

This clonotype was recorded many times. The chain recombines TRBV27 with TRBJ2-7; D uncertain. CDR3 length: 15 amino acids. Trimming pared 4 bases from V and 0 bases from J, leaving 13 bases between. The V gene's germline CDR1 is MNHEY and CDR2 SMNVEV (reference sequence). CDR3 nucleotide sequence: TGTGCCAGCAGTTCCCGACATTATAGCTCCTACGAGCAGTACTTC. Protein sequence: CASSSRHYSSYEQYF.